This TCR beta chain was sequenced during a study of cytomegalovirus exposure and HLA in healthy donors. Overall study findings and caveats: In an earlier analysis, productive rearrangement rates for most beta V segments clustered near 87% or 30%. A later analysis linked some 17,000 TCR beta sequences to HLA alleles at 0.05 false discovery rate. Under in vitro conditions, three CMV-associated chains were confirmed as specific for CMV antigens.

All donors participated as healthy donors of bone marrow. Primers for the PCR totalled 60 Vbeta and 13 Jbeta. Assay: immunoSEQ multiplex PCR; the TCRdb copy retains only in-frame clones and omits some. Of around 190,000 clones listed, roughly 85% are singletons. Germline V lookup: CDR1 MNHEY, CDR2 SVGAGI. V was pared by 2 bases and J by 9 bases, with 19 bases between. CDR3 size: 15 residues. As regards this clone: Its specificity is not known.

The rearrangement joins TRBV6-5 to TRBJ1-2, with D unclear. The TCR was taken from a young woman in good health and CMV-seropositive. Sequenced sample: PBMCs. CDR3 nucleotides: TGTGCCAGCAGTTACGACTCCACCTCTCTCAATAGCTACACCTTC. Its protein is CASSYDSTSLNSYTF.